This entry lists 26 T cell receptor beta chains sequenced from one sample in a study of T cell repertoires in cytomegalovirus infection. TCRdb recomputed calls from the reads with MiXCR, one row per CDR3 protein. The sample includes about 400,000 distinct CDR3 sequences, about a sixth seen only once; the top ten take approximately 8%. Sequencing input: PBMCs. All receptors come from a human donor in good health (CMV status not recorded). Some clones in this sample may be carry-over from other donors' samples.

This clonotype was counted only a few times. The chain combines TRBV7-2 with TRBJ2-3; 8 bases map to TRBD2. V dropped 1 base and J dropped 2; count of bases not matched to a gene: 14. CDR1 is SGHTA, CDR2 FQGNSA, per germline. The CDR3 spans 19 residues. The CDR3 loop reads CASSLVLAGRAESTDTQYF. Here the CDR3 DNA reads TGTGCCAGCAGCTTAGTATTGGCCGGGAGGGCCGAATCCACAGATACGCAGTATTTT.

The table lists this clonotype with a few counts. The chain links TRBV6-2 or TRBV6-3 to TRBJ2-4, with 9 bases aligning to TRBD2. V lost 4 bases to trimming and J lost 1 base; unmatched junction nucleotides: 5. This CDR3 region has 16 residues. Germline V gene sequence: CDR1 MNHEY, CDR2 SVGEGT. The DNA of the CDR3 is TGTGCCAGCAGTTTGACTAGCGGTGTGGCCAAAAACATTCAGTACTTC. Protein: CASSLTSGVAKNIQYF.

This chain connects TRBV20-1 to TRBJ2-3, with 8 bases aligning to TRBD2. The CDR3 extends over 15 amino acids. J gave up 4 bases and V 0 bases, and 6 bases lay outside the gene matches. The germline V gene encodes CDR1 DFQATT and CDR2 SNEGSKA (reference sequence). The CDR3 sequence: CSAREWREEADTQYF. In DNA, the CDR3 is TGCAGTGCTAGAGAGTGGCGGGAGGAGGCAGATACGCAGTATTTT.

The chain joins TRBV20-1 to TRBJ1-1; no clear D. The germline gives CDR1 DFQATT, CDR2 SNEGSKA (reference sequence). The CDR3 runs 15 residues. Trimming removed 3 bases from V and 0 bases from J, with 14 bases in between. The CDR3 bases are TGCAGTGCTAGCCCTCCTGGCAAATTGAACACTGAAGCTTTCTTT. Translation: CSASPPGKLNTEAFF.

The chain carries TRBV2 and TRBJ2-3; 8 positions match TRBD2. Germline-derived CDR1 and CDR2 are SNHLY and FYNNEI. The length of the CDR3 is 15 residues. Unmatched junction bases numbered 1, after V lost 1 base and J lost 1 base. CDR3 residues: CASSEEAGGTDTQYF. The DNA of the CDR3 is TGTGCCAGCAGTGAAGAAGCGGGGGGCACAGATACGCAGTATTTT.

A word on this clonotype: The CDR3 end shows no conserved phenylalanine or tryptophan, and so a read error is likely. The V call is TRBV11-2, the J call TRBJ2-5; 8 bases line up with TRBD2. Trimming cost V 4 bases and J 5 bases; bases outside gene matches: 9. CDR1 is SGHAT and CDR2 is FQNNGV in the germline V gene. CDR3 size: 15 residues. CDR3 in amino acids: CASSSLTSATETQYI. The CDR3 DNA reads TGTGCCAGCAGCTCGTTGACTAGCGCCACGGAGACCCAGTACATC.

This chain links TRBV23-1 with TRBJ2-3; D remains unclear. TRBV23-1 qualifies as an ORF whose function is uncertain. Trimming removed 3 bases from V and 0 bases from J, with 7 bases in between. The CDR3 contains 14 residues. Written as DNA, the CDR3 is TGCGCCAGCAGTCAGGGCTACAGCACAGATACGCAGTATTTT. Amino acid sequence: CASSQGYSTDTQYF.

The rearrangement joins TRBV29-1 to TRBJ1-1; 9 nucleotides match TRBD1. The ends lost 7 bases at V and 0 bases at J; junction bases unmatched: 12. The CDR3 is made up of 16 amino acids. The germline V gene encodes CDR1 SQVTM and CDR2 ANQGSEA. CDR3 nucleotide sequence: TGCAGCGCTGCCCCGGGACAGGGCGGAGTGAACACTGAAGCTTTCTTT. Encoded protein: CSAAPGQGGVNTEAFF.

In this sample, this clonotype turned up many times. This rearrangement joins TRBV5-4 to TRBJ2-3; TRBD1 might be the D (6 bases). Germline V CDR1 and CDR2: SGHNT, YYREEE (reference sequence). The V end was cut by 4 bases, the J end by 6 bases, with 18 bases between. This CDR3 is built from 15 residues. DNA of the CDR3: TGTGCCAGCAGCAAGCCGGGACCAGGGGCTGATACGCAGTATTTT. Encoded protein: CASSKPGPGADTQYF.

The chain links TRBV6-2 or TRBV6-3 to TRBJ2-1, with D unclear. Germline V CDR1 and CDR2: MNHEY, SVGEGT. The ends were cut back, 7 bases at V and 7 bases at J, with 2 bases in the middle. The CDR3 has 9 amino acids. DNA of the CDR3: TGTGCCAGCAAAAATGAGCAGTTCTTC. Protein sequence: CASKNEQFF.

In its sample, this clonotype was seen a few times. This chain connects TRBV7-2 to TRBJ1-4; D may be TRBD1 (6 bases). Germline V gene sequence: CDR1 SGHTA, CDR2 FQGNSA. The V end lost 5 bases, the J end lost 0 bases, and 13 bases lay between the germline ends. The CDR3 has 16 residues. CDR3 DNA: TGTGCCAGCAGCCCTAAAGCAGGGGCAACTAATGAAAAACTGTTTTTT. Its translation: CASSPKAGATNEKLFF.

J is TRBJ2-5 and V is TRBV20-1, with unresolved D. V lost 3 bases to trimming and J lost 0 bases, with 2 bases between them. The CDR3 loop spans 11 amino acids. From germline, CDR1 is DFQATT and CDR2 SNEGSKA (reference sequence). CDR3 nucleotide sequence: TGCAGTGCTAGCGACCAAGAGACCCAGTACTTC. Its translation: CSASDQETQYF.

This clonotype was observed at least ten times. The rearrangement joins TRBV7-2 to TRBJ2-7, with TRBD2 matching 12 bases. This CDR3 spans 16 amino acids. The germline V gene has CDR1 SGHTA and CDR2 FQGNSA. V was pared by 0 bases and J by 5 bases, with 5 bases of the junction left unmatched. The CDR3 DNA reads TGTGCCAGCAGCTTAGCCCCACTAGCGGGAGGTAACGAGCAGTACTTC. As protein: CASSLAPLAGGNEQYF.

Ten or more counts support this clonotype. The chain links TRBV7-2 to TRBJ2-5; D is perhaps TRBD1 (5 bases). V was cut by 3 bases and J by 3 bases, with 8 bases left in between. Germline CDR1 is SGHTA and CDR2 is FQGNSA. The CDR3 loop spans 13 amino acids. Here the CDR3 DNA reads TGTGCCAGCAGCTTTAACAGGAAAGAGACCCAGTACTTC. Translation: CASSFNRKETQYF.

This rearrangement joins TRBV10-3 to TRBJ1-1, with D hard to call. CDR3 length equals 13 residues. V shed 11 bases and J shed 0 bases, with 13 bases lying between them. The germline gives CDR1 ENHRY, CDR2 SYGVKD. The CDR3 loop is CASQSNMNTEAFF. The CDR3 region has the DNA TGTGCCTCTCAGAGCAACATGAACACTGAAGCTTTCTTT.

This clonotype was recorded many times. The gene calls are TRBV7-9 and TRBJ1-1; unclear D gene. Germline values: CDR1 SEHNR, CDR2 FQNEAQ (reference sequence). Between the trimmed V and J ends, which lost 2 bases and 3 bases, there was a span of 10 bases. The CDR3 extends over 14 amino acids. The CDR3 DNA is TGTGCCAGCAGCTTATGGAGGGCGGACACTGAAGCTTTCTTT. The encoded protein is CASSLWRADTEAFF.

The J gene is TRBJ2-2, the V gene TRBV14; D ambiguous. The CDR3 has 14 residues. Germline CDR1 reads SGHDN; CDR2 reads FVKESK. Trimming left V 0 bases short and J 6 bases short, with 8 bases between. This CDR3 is CASSQDLGSGELFF. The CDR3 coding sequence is TGTGCCAGCAGCCAAGATCTCGGGTCCGGGGAGCTGTTTTTT.

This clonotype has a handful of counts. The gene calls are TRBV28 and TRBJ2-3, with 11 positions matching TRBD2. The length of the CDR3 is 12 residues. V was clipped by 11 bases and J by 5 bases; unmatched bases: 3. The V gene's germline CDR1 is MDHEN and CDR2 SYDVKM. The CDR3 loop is CALAGGGDTQYF. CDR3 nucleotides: TGTGCCTTAGCGGGAGGGGGAGATACGCAGTATTTT.

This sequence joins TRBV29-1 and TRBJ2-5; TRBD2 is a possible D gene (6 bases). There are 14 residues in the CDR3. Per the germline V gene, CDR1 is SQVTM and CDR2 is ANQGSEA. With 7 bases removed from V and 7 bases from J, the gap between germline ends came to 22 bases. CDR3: CSARPGLSLGTQYF. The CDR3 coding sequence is TGCAGCGCAAGGCCCGGACTAAGCCTGGGGACCCAGTACTTC. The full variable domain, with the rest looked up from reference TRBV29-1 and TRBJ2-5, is SAVISQKPSRDICQRGTSLTIQCQVDSQVTMMFWYRQQPGQSLTLIATANQGSEATYESGFVIDKFPISRPNLTFSTLTVSNMSPEDSSIYLCSARPGLSLGTQYFGPGTRLLVL.

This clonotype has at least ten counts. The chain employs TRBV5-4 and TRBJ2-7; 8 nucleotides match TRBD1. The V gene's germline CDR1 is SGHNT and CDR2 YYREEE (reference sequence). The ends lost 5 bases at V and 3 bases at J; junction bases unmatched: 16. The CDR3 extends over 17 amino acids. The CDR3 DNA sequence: TGTGCCAGCAGTCCACAGCCCCCCGGACAGGGCCTCTACGAGCAGTACTTC. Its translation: CASSPQPPGQGLYEQYF.

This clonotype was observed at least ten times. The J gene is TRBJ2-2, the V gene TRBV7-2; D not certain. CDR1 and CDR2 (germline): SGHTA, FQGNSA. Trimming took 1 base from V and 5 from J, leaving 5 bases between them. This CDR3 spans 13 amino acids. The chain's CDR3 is CASSLGGTGELFF. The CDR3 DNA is TGTGCCAGCAGCTTAGGAGGTACCGGGGAGCTGTTTTTT.

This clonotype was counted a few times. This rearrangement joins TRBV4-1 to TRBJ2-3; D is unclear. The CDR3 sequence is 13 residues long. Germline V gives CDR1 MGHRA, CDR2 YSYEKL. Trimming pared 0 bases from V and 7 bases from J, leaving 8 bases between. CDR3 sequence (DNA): TGCGCCAGCAGCCAAGATAAGGGATATACGCAGTATTTT. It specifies CASSQDKGYTQYF.

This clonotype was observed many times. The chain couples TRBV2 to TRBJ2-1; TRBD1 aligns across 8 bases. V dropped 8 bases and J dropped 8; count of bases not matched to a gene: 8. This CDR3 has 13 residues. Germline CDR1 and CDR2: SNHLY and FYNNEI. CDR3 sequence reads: CASGGQGSHEQFF. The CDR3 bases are TGTGCCAGCGGAGGACAGGGATCTCATGAGCAGTTCTTC. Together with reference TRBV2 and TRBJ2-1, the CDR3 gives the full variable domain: EPEVTQTPSHQVTQMGQEVILRCVPISNHLYFYWYRQILGQKVEFLVSFYNNEISEKSEIFDDQFSVERPDGSNFTLKIRSTKLEDSAMYFCASGGQGSHEQFFGPGTRLTVL.

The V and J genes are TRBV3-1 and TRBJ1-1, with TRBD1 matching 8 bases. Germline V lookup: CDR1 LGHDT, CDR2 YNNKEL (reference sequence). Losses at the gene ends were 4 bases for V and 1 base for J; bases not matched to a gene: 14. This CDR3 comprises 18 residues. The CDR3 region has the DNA TGTGCCAGCAGCCCCGGACAGGGCAAGGGGAAGGGGAACACTGAAGCTTTCTTT. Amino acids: CASSPGQGKGKGNTEAFF.

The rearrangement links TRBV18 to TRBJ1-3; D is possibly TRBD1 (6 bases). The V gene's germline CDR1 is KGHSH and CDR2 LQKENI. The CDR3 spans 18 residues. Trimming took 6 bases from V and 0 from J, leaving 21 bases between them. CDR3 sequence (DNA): TGTGCCAGCTCGTCCCTGAGACAGGACCGTAACTCTGGAAACACCATATATTTT. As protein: CASSSLRQDRNSGNTIYF.

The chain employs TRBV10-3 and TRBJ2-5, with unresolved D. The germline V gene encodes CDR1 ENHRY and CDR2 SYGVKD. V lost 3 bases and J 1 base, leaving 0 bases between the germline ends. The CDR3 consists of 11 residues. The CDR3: CAISDQETQYF. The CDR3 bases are TGTGCCATCAGTGACCAAGAGACCCAGTACTTC.